The 6 T cell receptor beta chains in this list originate from one sample, sequenced in a study of cytotoxic CD8 clonotypes in ibrutinib-treated CLL. Generated by immunoSEQ multiplex PCR, the TCRdb table keeps only in-frame clones and is missing some. Of roughly 250,000 clones listed, around three quarters are singletons. The material sequenced was PBMCs, taken after 24 months of ibrutinib treatment. These receptor sequences come from a human donor with chronic lymphocytic leukemia.

This rearrangement joins TRBV6-5 to TRBJ1-5, with 7 bases matching TRBD1. Germline V CDR1 and CDR2: MNHEY, SVGAGI. The junction had 4 bases not matched to a gene; V was cut back by 2 bases and J by 6 bases. The CDR3 length is 14 residues. The CDR3 DNA is TGTGCCAGCAGTTACGACAGGGAGGTTCAGCCCCAGCATTTT. It translates to CASSYDREVQPQHF.

In DNA form, the CDR3 reads TGTGCCAGCATGGCTAGCGGGTCCTACGAGCAGTACTTC. This translates into CASMASGSYEQYF. This sequence joins TRBV6-5 and TRBJ2-7; 8 nucleotides align to TRBD2. Germline V gene lookup returns CDR1 MNHEY and CDR2 SVGAGI. This CDR3 has 13 amino acids. With V trimmed by 7 bases and J by 1 base, 3 bases remained unmatched.

The chain is built from TRBV27 and TRBJ2-2, with D possibly matching TRBD2 (5 bases). The CDR3 has 14 amino acids. CDR1 MNHEY and CDR2 SMNVEV come from the germline V gene (reference sequence). V was shortened by 8 bases and J by 1 base, with 11 bases between the two germline ends. CDR3 loop: CASQRGLNTGELFF. In DNA form, the CDR3 reads TGTGCCAGCCAACGCGGACTGAACACCGGGGAGCTGTTTTTT.

V is TRBV6-5 and J is TRBJ2-7, with 10 bases aligning to TRBD2. Germline assignment: CDR1 MNHEY and CDR2 SVGAGI. The CDR3 extends over 14 amino acids. The junction had 7 bases not matched to a gene; V was cut back by 6 bases and J by 5 bases. CDR3: CASSPSGRANEQYF. The CDR3 region has the DNA TGTGCCAGCAGCCCCAGCGGGAGGGCCAACGAGCAGTACTTC.

V and J are TRBV28 and TRBJ2-3; a weak D match, TRBD1 (5 bases). Per the germline V gene, CDR1 is MDHEN and CDR2 is SYDVKM. This CDR3 comprises 11 residues. V lost 8 bases and J lost 2, with 5 bases in between. CDR3 residues: CASGATDTQYF. For the CDR3, the DNA is TGTGCCAGCGGGGCCACAGATACGCAGTATTTT.

The chain couples TRBV29-1 to TRBJ2-5; possibly TRBD1 or TRBD2 for D (5 bases each). Trimming pared 2 bases from V and 2 bases from J, leaving 18 bases between. The CDR3 loop spans 16 amino acids. Germline V gene data show CDR1 as SQVTM and CDR2 as ANQGSEA. As DNA, the CDR3 is TGCAGCGTTGAACCGAATTGGGACGGGTTACAAGAGACCCAGTACTTC. It codes for CSVEPNWDGLQETQYF.